The 2 T cell receptor beta chains below come from one sample, sequenced in a study of CD8 T cells in ankylosing spondylitis. Via MiXCR, TCRdb re-called the 5' RACE reads, giving one row per CDR3 protein. In the table there are 150,000 to 200,000 distinct CDR3 sequences, about 20% of which are singletons. The sequencing sample was made of blood, either unsorted or a sorted T cell fraction (not recorded which). The receptors shown here come from a male donor aged 5-30 years with ankylosing spondylitis or in good health (not recorded which).

This clonotype was detected a few times. V gene TRBV25-1 combines with J gene TRBJ2-1; the match to TRBD2 covers 9 bases. The CDR3 runs to 18 residues. Germline loops: CDR1 MGHDK, CDR2 SYGVNS. V was pared by 4 bases and J by 0 bases, with 10 bases of the junction left unmatched. In DNA, the CDR3 is TGTGCCAGCAGTGCTCAAGCGGGAGGTCTATTCTCCTACAATGAGCAGTTCTTC. It is translated as CASSAQAGGLFSYNEQFF.

This clonotype was seen many times. V is TRBV7-2 and J is TRBJ2-7; D is perhaps TRBD2 (6 bases). V was clipped by 3 bases and J by 3 bases, with 12 bases between them. There are 14 residues in the CDR3. The germline gives CDR1 SGHTA, CDR2 FQGNSA. The CDR3 coding sequence is TGTGCCAGCAGCTTTGCCGGGGGAAACTACGAGCAGTACGTC. It is translated as CASSFAGGNYEQYV.